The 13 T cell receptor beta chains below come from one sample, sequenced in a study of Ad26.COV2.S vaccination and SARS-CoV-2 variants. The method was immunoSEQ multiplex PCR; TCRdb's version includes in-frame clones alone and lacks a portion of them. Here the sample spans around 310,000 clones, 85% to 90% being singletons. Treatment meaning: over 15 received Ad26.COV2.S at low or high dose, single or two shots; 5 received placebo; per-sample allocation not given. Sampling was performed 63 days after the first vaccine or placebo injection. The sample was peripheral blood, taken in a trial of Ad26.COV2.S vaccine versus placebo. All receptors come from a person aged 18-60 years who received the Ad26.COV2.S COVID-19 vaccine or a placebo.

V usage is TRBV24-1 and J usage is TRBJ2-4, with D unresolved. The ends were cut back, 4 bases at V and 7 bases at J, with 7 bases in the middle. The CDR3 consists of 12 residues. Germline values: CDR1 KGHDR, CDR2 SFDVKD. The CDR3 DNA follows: TGTGCCACCAGTGACGAAGGGAACATTCAGTACTTC. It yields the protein CATSDEGNIQYF.

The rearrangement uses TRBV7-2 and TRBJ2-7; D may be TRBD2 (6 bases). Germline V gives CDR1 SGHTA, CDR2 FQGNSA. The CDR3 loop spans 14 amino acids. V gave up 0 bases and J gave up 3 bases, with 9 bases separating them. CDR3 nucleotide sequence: TGTGCCAGCAGCTTAGCGGGACTCCTCTACGAGCAGTACTTC. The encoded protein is CASSLAGLLYEQYF.

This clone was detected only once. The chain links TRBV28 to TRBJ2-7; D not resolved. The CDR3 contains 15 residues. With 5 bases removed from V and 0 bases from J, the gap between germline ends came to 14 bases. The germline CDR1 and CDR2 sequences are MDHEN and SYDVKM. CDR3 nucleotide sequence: TGTGCCAGCAGTGAAACCCAATACTCCTCCTACGAGCAGTACGTC. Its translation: CASSETQYSSYEQYV.

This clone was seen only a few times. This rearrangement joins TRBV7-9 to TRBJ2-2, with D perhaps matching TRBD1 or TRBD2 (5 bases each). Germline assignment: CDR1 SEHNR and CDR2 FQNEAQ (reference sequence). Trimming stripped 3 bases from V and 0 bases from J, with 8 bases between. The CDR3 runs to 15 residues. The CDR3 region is CASSFGGANTGELFF. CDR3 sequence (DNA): TGTGCCAGCAGCTTTGGGGGAGCGAACACCGGGGAGCTGTTTTTT.

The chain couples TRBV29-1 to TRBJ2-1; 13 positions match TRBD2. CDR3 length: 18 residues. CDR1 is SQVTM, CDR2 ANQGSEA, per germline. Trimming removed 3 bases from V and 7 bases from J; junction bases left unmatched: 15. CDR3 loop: CSVEGTSGIFLRGNEQFF. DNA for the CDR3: TGCAGCGTTGAGGGGACTAGCGGGATATTTCTGAGGGGGAATGAGCAGTTCTTC.

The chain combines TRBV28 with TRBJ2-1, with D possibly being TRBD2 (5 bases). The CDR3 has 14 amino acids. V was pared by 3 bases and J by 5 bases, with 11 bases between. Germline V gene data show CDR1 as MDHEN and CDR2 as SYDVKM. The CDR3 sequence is CASSLADSDNEQFF. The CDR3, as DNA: TGTGCCAGCAGTTTGGCGGACTCTGACAATGAGCAGTTCTTC.

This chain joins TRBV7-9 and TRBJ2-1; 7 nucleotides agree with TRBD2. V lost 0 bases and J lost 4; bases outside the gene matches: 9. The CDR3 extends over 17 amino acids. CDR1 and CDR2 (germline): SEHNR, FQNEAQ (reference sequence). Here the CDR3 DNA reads TGTGCCAGCAGCTTAGCACCAGGGCGGGAGAATTACAATGAGCAGTTCTTC. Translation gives CASSLAPGRENYNEQFF.

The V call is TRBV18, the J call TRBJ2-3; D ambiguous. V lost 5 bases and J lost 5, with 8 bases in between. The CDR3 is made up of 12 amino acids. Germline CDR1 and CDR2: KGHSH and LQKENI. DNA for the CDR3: TGTGCCAGCTCATCCCAACGAGATACGCAGTATTTT. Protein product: CASSSQRDTQYF.

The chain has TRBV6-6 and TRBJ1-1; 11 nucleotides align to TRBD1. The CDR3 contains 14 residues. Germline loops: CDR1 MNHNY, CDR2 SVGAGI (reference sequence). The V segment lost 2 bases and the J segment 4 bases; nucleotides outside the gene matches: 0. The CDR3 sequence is CASSYGTGGTEAFF. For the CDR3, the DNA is TGTGCCAGCAGTTACGGGACAGGGGGCACTGAAGCTTTCTTT.

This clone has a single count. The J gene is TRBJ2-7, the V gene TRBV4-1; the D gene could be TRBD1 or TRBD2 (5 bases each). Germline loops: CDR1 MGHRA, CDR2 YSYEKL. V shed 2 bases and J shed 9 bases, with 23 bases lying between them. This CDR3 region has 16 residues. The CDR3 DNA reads TGCGCCAGCAGCCAACCGACTAAGGTAACAGGCAAGGGGCAGTACTTC. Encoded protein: CASSQPTKVTGKGQYF.

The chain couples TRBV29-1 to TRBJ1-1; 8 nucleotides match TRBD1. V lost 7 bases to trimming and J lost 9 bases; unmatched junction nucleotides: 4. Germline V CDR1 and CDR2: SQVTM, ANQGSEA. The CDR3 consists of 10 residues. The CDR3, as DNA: TGCAGCGGCTACAGGGGGAAAGCTTTCTTT. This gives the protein CSGYRGKAFF. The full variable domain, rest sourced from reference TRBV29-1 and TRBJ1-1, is SAVISQKPSRDICQRGTSLTIQCQVDSQVTMMFWYRQQPGQSLTLIATANQGSEATYESGFVIDKFPISRPNLTFSTLTVSNMSPEDSSIYLCSGYRGKAFFGQGTRLTVV.

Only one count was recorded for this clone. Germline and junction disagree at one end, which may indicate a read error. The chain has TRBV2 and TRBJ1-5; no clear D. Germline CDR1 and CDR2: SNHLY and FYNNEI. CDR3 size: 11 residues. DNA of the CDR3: TGTGCCAGCACTGAAGGAGGGCCCCAGCATTTT. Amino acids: CASTEGGPQHF.

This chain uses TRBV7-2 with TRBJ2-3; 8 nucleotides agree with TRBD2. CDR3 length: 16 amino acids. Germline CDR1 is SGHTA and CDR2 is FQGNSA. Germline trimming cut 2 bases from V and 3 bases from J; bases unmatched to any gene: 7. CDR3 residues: CASSLSWGGGTDTQYF. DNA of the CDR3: TGTGCCAGCAGCTTATCCTGGGGCGGGGGGACAGATACGCAGTATTTT.